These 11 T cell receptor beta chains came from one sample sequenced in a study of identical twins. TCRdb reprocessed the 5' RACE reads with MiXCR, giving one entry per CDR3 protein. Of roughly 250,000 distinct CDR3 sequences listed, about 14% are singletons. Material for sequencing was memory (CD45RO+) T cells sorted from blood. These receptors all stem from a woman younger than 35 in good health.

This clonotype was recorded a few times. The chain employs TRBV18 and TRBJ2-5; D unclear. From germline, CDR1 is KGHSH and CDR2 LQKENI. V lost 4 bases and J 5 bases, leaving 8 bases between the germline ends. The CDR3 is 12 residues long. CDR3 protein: CASSQDRETQYF. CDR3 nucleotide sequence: TGTGCCAGCTCACAGGACCGTGAGACCCAGTACTTC.

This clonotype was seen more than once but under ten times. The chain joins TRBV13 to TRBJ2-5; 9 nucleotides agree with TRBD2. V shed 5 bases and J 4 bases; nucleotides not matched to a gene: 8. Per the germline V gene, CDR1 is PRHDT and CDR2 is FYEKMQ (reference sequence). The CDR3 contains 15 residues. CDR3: CASSLLAGAGETQYF. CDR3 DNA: TGTGCCAGCAGCCTCTTAGCGGGAGCAGGAGAGACCCAGTACTTC. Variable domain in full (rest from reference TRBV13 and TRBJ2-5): AAGVIQSPRHLIKEKRETATLKCYPIPRHDTVYWYQQGPGQDPQFLISFYEKMQSDKGSIPDRFSAQQFSDYHSELNMSSLELGDSALYFCASSLLAGAGETQYFGPGTRLLVL.

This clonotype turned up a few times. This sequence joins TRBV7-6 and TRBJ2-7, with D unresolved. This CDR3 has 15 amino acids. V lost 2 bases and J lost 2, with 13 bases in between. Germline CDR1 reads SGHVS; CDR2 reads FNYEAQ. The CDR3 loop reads CASSLNPAEAYEQYF. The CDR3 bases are TGTGCCAGCAGCTTAAATCCCGCAGAGGCCTACGAGCAGTACTTC.

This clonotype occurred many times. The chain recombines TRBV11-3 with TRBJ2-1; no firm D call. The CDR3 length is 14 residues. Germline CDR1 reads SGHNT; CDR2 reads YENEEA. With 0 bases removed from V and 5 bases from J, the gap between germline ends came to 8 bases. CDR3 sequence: CASSLEGSNNEQFF. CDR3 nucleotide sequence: TGTGCCAGCAGCTTAGAAGGGTCCAACAATGAGCAGTTCTTC.

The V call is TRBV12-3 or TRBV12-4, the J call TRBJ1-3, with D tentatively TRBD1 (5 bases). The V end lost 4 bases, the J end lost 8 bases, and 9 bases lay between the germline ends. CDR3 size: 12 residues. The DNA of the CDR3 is TGTGCCAGCAGTTGGTGGGGGGACACCATATATTTT. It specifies CASSWWGDTIYF.

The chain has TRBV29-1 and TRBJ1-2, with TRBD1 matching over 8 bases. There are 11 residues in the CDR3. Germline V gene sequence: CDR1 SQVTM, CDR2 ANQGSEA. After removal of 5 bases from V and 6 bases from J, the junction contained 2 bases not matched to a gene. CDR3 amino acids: CSVQGADGYTF. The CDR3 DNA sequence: TGCAGCGTTCAGGGGGCCGATGGCTACACCTTC.

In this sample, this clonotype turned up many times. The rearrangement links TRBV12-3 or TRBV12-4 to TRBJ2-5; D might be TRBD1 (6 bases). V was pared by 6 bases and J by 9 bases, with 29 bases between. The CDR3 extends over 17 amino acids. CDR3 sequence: CASSLGRTDKRRWAQYF. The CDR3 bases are TGTGCCAGCAGCCTGGGACGGACAGACAAGAGAAGGTGGGCCCAGTACTTC.

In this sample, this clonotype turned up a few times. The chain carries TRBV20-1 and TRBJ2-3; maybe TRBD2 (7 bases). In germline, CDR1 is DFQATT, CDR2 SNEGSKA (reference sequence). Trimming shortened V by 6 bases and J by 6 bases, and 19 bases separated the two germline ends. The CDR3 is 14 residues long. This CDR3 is CSAKPGGQLDTQYF. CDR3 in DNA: TGCAGTGCCAAACCGGGGGGCCAGCTTGATACGCAGTATTTT.

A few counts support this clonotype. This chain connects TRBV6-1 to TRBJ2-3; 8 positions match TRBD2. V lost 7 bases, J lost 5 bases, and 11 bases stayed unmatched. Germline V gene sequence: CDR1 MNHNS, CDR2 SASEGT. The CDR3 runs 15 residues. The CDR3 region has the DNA TGTGCCAGCAAACCCGACCCCGGGACTAGAGATACGCAGTATTTT. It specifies CASKPDPGTRDTQYF.

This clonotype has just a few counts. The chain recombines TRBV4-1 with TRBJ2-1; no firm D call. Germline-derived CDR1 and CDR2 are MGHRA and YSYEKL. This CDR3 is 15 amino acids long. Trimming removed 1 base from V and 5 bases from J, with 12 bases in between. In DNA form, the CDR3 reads TGCGCCAGCAGCCAAGTCATCACGCTTGACAATGAGCAGTTCTTC. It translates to CASSQVITLDNEQFF.

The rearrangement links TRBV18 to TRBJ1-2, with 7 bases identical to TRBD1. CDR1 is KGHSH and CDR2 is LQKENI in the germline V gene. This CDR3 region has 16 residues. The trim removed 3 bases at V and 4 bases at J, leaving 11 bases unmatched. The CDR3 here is CASSPNPPGQSYGYTF. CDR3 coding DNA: TGTGCCAGCTCACCTAACCCTCCGGGACAGTCCTATGGCTACACCTTC.